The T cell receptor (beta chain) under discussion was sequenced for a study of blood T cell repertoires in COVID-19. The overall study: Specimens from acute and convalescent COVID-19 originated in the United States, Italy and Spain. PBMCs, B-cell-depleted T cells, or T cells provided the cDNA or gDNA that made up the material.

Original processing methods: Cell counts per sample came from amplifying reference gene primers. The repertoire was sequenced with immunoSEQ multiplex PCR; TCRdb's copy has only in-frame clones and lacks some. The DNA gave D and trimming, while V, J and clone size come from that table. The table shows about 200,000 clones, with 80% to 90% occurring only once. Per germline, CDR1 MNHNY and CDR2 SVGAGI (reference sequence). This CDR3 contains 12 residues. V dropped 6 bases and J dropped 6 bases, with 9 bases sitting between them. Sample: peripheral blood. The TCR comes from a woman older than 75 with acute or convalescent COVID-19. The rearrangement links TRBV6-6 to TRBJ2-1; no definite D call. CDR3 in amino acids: CASRVRGNEQFF. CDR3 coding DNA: TGTGCCAGCAGAGTCCGAGGCAATGAGCAGTTCTTC.